This T cell receptor (beta chain) was recovered during a study of response to subunit inactivated influenza vaccine (dated by TCRdb to the late 2010s). At the level of the whole study: Deep quantitative T cell receptor repertoire profiling was used in the study to track responses to a trivalent subunit inactivated influenza vaccine. Study-wide findings and limitations: The authors suggested that each seasonal influenza vaccination may recruit only a limited number of new T cells.

Per the publication, the time point label means: approximately 45 days after influenza vaccine administration. The library was made by RT-PCR. Reads for this sample came from an Illumina HiSeq 2500. The public reads were reanalyzed by TCRdb: fastp trimming at Q25, MiXCR alignment, in-frame beta chains only. For every CDR3 protein sequence, its rows merge into one entry that carries the most common genes and DNA. The sample table records about 160,000 distinct CDR3 sequences; under 13% of these occur just once. 12% of the sample lies in the top ten. Remarks on this clonotype: Its cognate antigen has yet to be identified. The record has no base qualities; no much larger clone is one base away.

From its cysteine to its phenylalanine, the CDR3 spans 15 amino acids. Only CDR3 DNA is held: 45 bases, read in frame from base 1. Via the germline V gene, CDR1 is LGHNA and CDR2 YSLEER. Unmatched junction bases come to 2, with V trimmed by 4 bases and J by 2 bases. This receptor chain uses TRBV4-3 and TRBJ1-3; TRBD1 agrees with 10 junctional bases. This TCR was sampled from a man in his fifties who received an inactivated influenza vaccine. Donor details come from another sample of the same person, matched by shared clones. The sequenced sample was non-naive T cells sorted from PBMCs, obtained roughly 48 days after vaccination. Reading the label with the study, this specimen's cell subset or site is: memory T cell fraction. The CDR3 reads CASSPGTGAGNTIYF. The sequenced DNA: TGCGCCAGCAGCCCCGGGACAGGGGCTGGAAACACCATATATTTT.